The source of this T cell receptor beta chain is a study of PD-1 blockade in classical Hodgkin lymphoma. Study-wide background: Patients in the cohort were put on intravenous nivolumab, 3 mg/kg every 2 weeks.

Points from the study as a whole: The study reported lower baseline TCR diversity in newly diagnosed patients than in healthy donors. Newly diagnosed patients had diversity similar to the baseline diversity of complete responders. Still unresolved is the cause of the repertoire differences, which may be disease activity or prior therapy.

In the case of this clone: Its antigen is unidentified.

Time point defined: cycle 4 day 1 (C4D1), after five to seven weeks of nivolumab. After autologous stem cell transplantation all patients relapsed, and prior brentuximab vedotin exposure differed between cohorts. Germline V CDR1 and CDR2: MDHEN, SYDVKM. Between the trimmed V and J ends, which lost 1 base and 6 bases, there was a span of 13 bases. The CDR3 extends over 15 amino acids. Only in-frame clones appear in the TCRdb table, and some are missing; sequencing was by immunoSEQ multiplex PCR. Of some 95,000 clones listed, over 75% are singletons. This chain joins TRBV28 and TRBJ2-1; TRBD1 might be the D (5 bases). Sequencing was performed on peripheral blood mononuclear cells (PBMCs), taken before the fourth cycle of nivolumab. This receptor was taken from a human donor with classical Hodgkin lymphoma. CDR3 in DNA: TGTGCCAGCAGTTTATTCCAGGGTGGATTCAATGAGCAGTTCTTC. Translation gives CASSLFQGGFNEQFF.